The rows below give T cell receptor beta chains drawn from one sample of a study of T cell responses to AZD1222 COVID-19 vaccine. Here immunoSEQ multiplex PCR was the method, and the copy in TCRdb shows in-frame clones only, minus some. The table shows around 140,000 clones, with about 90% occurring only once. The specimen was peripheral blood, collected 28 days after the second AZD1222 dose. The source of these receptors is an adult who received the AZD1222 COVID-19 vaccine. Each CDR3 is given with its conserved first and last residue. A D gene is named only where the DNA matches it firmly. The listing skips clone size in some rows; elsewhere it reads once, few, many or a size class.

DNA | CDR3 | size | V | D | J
TGTGCCAGCTCACTAGGACAGGGGAACACTGAAGCTTTCTTT | CASSLGQGNTEAFF | - | TRBV18 | TRBD1 | TRBJ1-1
TGCGCCAGCAGGAAGGACAGCTACGAGCAGTACTTC | CASRKDSYEQYF | - | TRBV5-1 | - | TRBJ2-7
TGTGCCAGCTCCCCACGTGACGGAGTAAATGAAAAACTGTTTTTT | CASSPRDGVNEKLFF | - | TRBV18 | - | TRBJ1-4
TGTGCCAGCAGGGAGGGGCGGGAGGCGACCTACGAGCAGTACTTC | CASREGREATYEQYF | - | TRBV2 | TRBD2 | TRBJ2-7
TGTGCCAGCAGCTGGACCGGACGAGGAACCGGGGAGCTGTTTTTT | CASSWTGRGTGELFF | - | TRBV11-3 | - | TRBJ2-2
TGTGCCAGCAGCTTAGGAGGGGGCGAAGGTACGCAGTATTTT | CASSLGGGEGTQYF | - | TRBV7-9 | TRBD1 | TRBJ2-3
TGTGCCAGCAGCGTACAGGGTGGAACTGAAGCTTTCTTT | CASSVQGGTEAFF | - | TRBV9 | - | TRBJ1-1
TGTGCCAGCATGGGGCTGGGGGCGCAGGTCGGGGAGCTGTTTTTT | CASMGLGAQVGELFF | once | TRBV2 | - | TRBJ2-2
TGTGCCAGTTGGCGGGGTAGCAATCAGCCCCAGCATTTT | CASWRGSNQPQHF | - | TRBV2 | - | TRBJ1-5
TGTGCCAGCAGCCCCAGACAGGGTAACTCCTACGAGCAGTACTTC | CASSPRQGNSYEQYF | - | TRBV7-6 | TRBD1 | TRBJ2-7
TGTGCCAGCAGTGAAACAGGGACAGGGCATTACGAGCAGTACTTC | CASSETGTGHYEQYF | - | TRBV6-1 | TRBD1 | TRBJ2-7
TGTGCCAGCAGCGTAGGAGGGGACATAGGAATCTACGAGCAGTACTTC | CASSVGGDIGIYEQYF | - | TRBV9 | - | TRBJ2-7
TGTGCCAGCAGCTCGGACAGGACTAACACTGAAGCTTTCTTT | CASSSDRTNTEAFF | - | TRBV7-2 | TRBD1 | TRBJ1-1
TGTGCCAGTACCCAGGGACAGGTGGCAGTAGAGACCCAGTACTTC | CASTQGQVAVETQYF | once | TRBV19 | TRBD1 | TRBJ2-5
TGTGCCACCGGCGGGACTAGCGGGAGCACAGATACGCAGTATTTT | CATGGTSGSTDTQYF | few | TRBV24-1 | TRBD2 | TRBJ2-3
TGTGCCAGCAGTTCAGGGTTGGATGAAAAACTGTTTTTT | CASSSGLDEKLFF | - | TRBV28 | - | TRBJ1-4
TGTGCCAGCAGCCCAGGGAGGTACACTGAAGCTTTCTTT | CASSPGRYTEAFF | - | TRBV7-2 | - | TRBJ1-1